The 17 T cell receptor beta chains below all came from one sample that was sequenced in a study of regulatory T cells in long-lasting Graves disease. Time point given: persistent/refractory GD, antithyroid drugs over 5 years with positive TRAb. Extracted RNA from PBMCs served as the source of the TCR library. According to the study, TCR beta libraries were built with iRepertoire HTBI primers and CDR3-region Arm-PCR. Via MiXCR, TCRdb re-called the multiplex PCR reads, giving one row per CDR3 protein. The sample lists a few hundred thousand distinct CDR3 sequences, about 20% seen once, with over 25% in the top ten. This specimen consisted of peripheral blood mononuclear cells (PBMCs), obtained when the disease was refractory, from a patient treated with antithyroid drugs. The receptors derive from a female donor with Graves disease.

This clonotype has ten or more counts. This chain links TRBV19 with TRBJ1-1; no clear D. The V and J ends lost 5 bases and 1 base respectively, with 5 bases between them. The CDR3 is 12 residues long. Germline lookup yields CDR1 LNHDA and CDR2 SQIVND (reference sequence). CDR3: CASSHKNTEAFF. CDR3 nucleotide sequence: TGTGCCAGTAGTCACAAGAACACTGAAGCTTTCTTT.

This clonotype was found many times. The genes are TRBV2 and TRBJ2-5, with TRBD1 matching over 9 bases. Germline V gives CDR1 SNHLY, CDR2 FYNNEI. The CDR3 runs to 14 residues. Trimming cost V 2 bases and J 5 bases; bases outside gene matches: 3. The CDR3 spells CASSEWTGDETQYF. CDR3 nucleotide sequence: TGTGCCAGCAGTGAATGGACAGGGGACGAGACCCAGTACTTC.

The chain couples TRBV3-1 to TRBJ2-7; the D is unclear. The V end was cut by 1 base, the J end by 0 bases, with 10 bases between. The length of the CDR3 is 15 residues. Germline V lookup: CDR1 LGHDT, CDR2 YNNKEL (reference sequence). The CDR3 sequence is CASSQVGKGSYEQYF. As DNA, the CDR3 is TGTGCCAGCAGCCAAGTCGGTAAGGGCTCCTACGAGCAGTACTTC.

This clonotype was seen many times. V is TRBV2 and J is TRBJ1-1, with a tentative D call TRBD1 (5 bases). The germline CDR1 and CDR2 sequences are SNHLY and FYNNEI. The CDR3 contains 14 residues. V gave up 6 bases and J gave up 2 bases, with 13 bases separating them. The CDR3 nucleotides are TGTGCCAGCAGGTTACCGGGACTCAACACTGAAGCTTTCTTT. This codes for CASRLPGLNTEAFF.

The chain employs TRBV20-1 and TRBJ2-7; TRBD2 matches 8 bases. CDR3 length: 13 residues. The germline V gene has CDR1 DFQATT and CDR2 SNEGSKA (reference sequence). Trimming cost V 6 bases and J 6 bases; bases outside gene matches: 10. CDR3 in amino acids: CSAEEREWAEQYF. The CDR3 DNA reads TGCAGTGCAGAGGAGCGGGAGTGGGCCGAGCAGTACTTC.

This clonotype turned up a few times. The chain couples TRBV2 to TRBJ2-7, with 13 bases aligning to TRBD2. Germline CDR1 SNHLY, CDR2 FYNNEI. V was clipped by 6 bases and J by 1 base; unmatched bases: 6. The CDR3 is 16 residues long. CDR3 region: CASSGGLAGLSYEQYF. The DNA of the CDR3 is TGTGCCAGCAGCGGGGGACTAGCGGGACTATCCTACGAGCAGTACTTC.

This clonotype was found a few times. A single base separates this from a much larger clone, so it may be a read error. V and J are TRBV6-1 and TRBJ2-6, with TRBD2 as a possible D gene (5 bases). The CDR3 spans 15 residues. V was pared by 3 bases and J by 0 bases, with 6 bases between. CDR1 and CDR2 from the germline V gene are MNHNS and SASEGT. DNA of the CDR3: TGTGCCAGCAGTGACGGGAACTCTGGGGCCAACGTCCTGACTTTC. Its translation: CASSDGNSGANVLTF.

There are many counts of this clonotype. The CDR3 loop is CASSNRPYGYTF. For the CDR3, the DNA is TGTGCCAGCAGTAACCGTCCTTATGGCTACACCTTC. The chain carries TRBV28 and TRBJ1-2; D remains ambiguous. CDR3 length: 12 amino acids. The germline CDR1 and CDR2 sequences are MDHEN and SYDVKM. The ends were cut back, 5 bases at V and 5 bases at J, with 9 bases in the middle.

Only a few counts were recorded for this clonotype. This sequence may be a read error, since a much larger clone differs from it by one base. This chain links TRBV28 with TRBJ1-2, with no clear D. Per germline, CDR1 MDHEN and CDR2 SYDVKM. Trimming removed 4 bases at V and 0 bases at J, with 6 bases between. CDR3 length equals 13 residues. The CDR3 region is CASSWIANYGYTF. DNA of the CDR3: TGTGCCAGCAGTTGGATAGCTAACTATGGCTACACCTTC.

This clonotype was seen many times. The chain recombines TRBV6-1 with TRBJ2-7, with 7 nucleotides matching TRBD2. This CDR3 comprises 13 residues. Looked up from germline, CDR1 is MNHNS and CDR2 is SASEGT. Trimming at V came to 6 bases and at J to 0 bases, leaving 2 bases not matched to a gene. The CDR3 DNA is TGTGCCAGCAGCCGGACTAGCTCCTACGAGCAGTACTTC. This translates into CASSRTSSYEQYF.

Many counts were recorded for this clonotype. This CDR3 reads CASRLRSGVYEQYF. CDR3 DNA sequence: TGTGCCAGCCGACTGAGAAGCGGGGTCTACGAGCAGTACTTC. The chain is built from TRBV2 and TRBJ2-7; 7 nucleotides line up with TRBD2. The CDR3 spans 14 residues. V was pared by 8 bases and J by 3 bases, with 10 bases of the junction left unmatched. From germline, CDR1 is SNHLY and CDR2 FYNNEI.

The sample holds a few counts of this clonotype. This sequence joins TRBV4-1 and TRBJ1-4; D gene ambiguous. Per germline, CDR1 MGHRA and CDR2 YSYEKL. V was clipped by 4 bases and J by 8 bases, with 17 bases between them. CDR3 length: 15 amino acids. The CDR3 DNA reads TGCGCCAGCAGCCCCAACCGGCCCGAGATGGAAAAACTGTTTTTT. This codes for CASSPNRPEMEKLFF.

This clonotype was seen many times. This chain uses TRBV7-9 with TRBJ2-5; possibly TRBD2 for D (6 bases). Trimming removed 8 bases from V and 3 bases from J, with 19 bases in between. The CDR3 spans 15 residues. Germline CDR1 SEHNR, CDR2 FQNEAQ (reference sequence). The CDR3 nucleotides are TGTGCCAGCGAGGATCGTCTAGCGTTGGAAGAGACCCAGTACTTC. Protein sequence: CASEDRLALEETQYF.

The rearrangement uses TRBV5-1 and TRBJ1-2; possible D gene TRBD1, 6 bases. V was cut by 4 bases and J by 4 bases, with 20 bases left in between. There are 16 residues in the CDR3. Germline CDR1 and CDR2: SGHRS and YFSETQ. CDR3 region: CASSRGRGAQGYGYTF. The DNA of the CDR3 is TGCGCCAGCAGCCGTGGTAGGGGGGCGCAAGGCTATGGCTACACCTTC.

At least ten counts were recorded for this clonotype. CDR3 sequence reads: CASSDPPSGANVLTF. The DNA for the CDR3 is TGTGCCAGCAGTGATCCCCCTTCTGGGGCCAACGTCCTGACTTTC. J is TRBJ2-6 and V is TRBV2; no reliable D call. CDR3 length equals 15 residues. V was shortened by 3 bases and J by 1 base, with 7 bases between the two germline ends. The germline CDR1 and CDR2 sequences are SNHLY and FYNNEI. Combining the CDR3 with reference TRBV2 and TRBJ2-6 gives the whole variable domain EPEVTQTPSHQVTQMGQEVILRCVPISNHLYFYWYRQILGQKVEFLVSFYNNEISEKSEIFDDQFSVERPDGSNFTLKIRSTKLEDSAMYFCASSDPPSGANVLTFGAGSRLTVL.

This clonotype was detected a few times. This chain uses TRBV6-1 with TRBJ2-7, with a tentative D call TRBD2 (5 bases). The germline CDR1 and CDR2 sequences are MNHNS and SASEGT. The ends were cut back, 6 bases at V and 3 bases at J, with 15 bases in the middle. The CDR3 contains 14 residues. The CDR3 region is CASSRLGGDYEQYF. CDR3 nucleotide sequence: TGTGCCAGCAGCCGGCTTGGAGGAGACTACGAGCAGTACTTC.

The chain carries TRBV18 and TRBJ1-6, with D uncertain. This CDR3 is 14 amino acids long. Per the germline V gene, CDR1 is KGHSH and CDR2 is LQKENI. Trimming stripped 3 bases from V and 8 bases from J, with 11 bases between. CDR3 DNA sequence: TGTGCCAGCTCACCTGCCGGGAGGGATTCACCCCTCCACTTT. Translated, it gives CASSPAGRDSPLHF.